This T cell receptor (beta chain) was found in a study of blood T cells in healthy people across ages. Study results and caveats: Investigators treated diversity estimates from one million T cells as underestimates.

Every donor gave ten milliliters of peripheral blood. This clonotype turned up a few times. Its target is unknown. V lost 6 bases to trimming and J lost 2 bases, with 16 bases between them. This CDR3 has 15 amino acids. Germline CDR1 reads MNHNY; CDR2 reads SVGAGI (reference sequence). Through a sample-barcoded 5' primer and a J-beta primer mix, a second PCR was run for roughly 7 to 11 cycles. TCRdb ran MiXCR on the 5' RACE reads and lists one entry per CDR3 protein. The top ten hold about an eighth of the sample, which has approximately 900,000 distinct CDR3 sequences, 48% seen once. This chain connects TRBV6-6 to TRBJ2-5; possibly TRBD1 for D (6 bases). The source material was blood. The TCR sequence derives from a man aged 25-45 years in good health. The CDR3 protein is CASRESQGRQETQYF. The CDR3 DNA sequence: TGTGCCAGCAGAGAAAGTCAGGGGCGACAAGAGACCCAGTACTTC.